This passage covers 20 T cell receptor beta chains from one sample sequenced in a study of tissue T cells after allogeneic stem cell transplantation. Using immunoSEQ multiplex PCR, the repertoire was profiled, and TCRdb retains in-frame clones only, with some absent. The top ten clones hold approximately 0.5% of a sample with over 40,000 clones, 65% to 85% of them seen once. Sequencing was performed on sorted cells pooled from one or two spleens. All receptors come from a pool of C57BL/6 mice in good health.

Turning to this clone: All gene names here are mouse names. The DNA ends 1 residue before the CDR3 does, and the rest of the CDR3 is filled in from the germline J gene. The J gene is TRBJ1-1, the V gene TRBV4; D is unresolved. CDR1 and CDR2 from the germline V gene are LGHDT and YNNKQL (reference sequence). The length of the CDR3 is 12 residues. Deletions cut 6 bases from V and 1 base from J, with 6 bases between. The CDR3 loop reads CASREQNTEVFF. The sequenced CDR3 bases are TGTGCCAGCAGAGAACAAAACACAGAAGTCTTC.

This clone was detected only a few times. The listed genes are named as in mouse. The CDR3 protein is CASGDHSNSDYTF. The sequenced part of the CDR3 DNA is TGTGCCAGCGGTGACCATTCAAACTCCGACTACACC. The rearrangement joins TRBV13-2 to TRBJ1-2; D unresolved. The CDR3 extends 1 residue past the end of the read, so its final part is completed from the germline J gene. The germline V gene encodes CDR1 NNHNN and CDR2 SYGAGS (reference sequence). CDR3 length: 13 residues. Trimming cost V 2 bases and J 0 bases, with 5 bases left between them.

Note on this clone: Gene names are the mouse ones. The read ends 1 residue before the CDR3 terminus; that terminus is restored from the germline J gene. This rearrangement joins TRBV13-2 to TRBJ2-3, with D perhaps TRBD1 (6 bases). CDR1 and CDR2 from the germline V gene are NNHNN and SYGAGS (reference sequence). Trimming took off 3 bases at V and 0 bases at J, with 8 bases between the two ends. The CDR3 has 14 residues. The part of the CDR3 DNA that was read is TGTGCCAGCGGTGGGACAGTTAGTGCAGAAACGCTGTAT. Translated: CASGGTVSAETLY. The full CDR3 sequence reads CASGGTVSAETLYF.

Notes on this clone: Genes here carry mouse names. The DNA ends 1 residue before the CDR3 does, and the rest of the CDR3 is filled in from the germline J gene. J is TRBJ1-1 and V is TRBV4; D gene uncertain. The V end lost 4 bases, the J end lost 3 bases, and 9 bases lay between the germline ends. The CDR3 spans 13 residues. Germline V gives CDR1 LGHDT, CDR2 YNNKQL (reference sequence). The CDR3 DNA, read in part, is TGTGCCAGCAGCTCACAGAGGGACACAGAAGTCTTC. Amino acid sequence: CASSSQRDTEVF. In full, the CDR3 is CASSSQRDTEVFF.

Remarks on this clone: These gene names are mouse names. The CDR3 goes on 1 residue after the read ends, and that part is filled in from the germline J gene. V and J are TRBV19 and TRBJ1-2; D may be TRBD1 (5 bases). The CDR3 consists of 14 residues. The germline V gene encodes CDR1 FNHDT and CDR2 SITEND (reference sequence). Trimming took 5 bases from V and 0 from J, leaving 11 bases between them. CDR3 residues: CASSQTVANSDYTF. The sequenced CDR3 bases are TGTGCCAGCAGCCAGACAGTAGCAAACTCCGACTACACC.

As concerns this clone: Genes here carry mouse names. Read data end 1 residue before the CDR3 end; the end is taken from the germline J gene. The chain links TRBV13-2 to TRBJ2-2; 8 nucleotides align to TRBD1. This CDR3 is 16 amino acids long. Germline V CDR1 and CDR2: NNHNN, SYGAGS (reference sequence). Trimming cost V 0 bases and J 4 bases; bases outside gene matches: 5. Here the CDR3 reads CASGDARTGFTGQLYF. Incomplete CDR3 DNA: TGTGCCAGCGGTGATGCTAGGACAGGGTTCACCGGGCAGCTCTAC.

With regard to this clone: Gene names are mouse gene names. Read coverage stops 1 residue before the CDR3 terminus; the germline J gene supplies the remainder. This rearrangement joins TRBV19 to TRBJ1-2; a weak D match, TRBD1 (5 bases). This CDR3 has 13 residues. V was shortened by 2 bases and J by 3 bases, with 8 bases between the two germline ends. The germline V gene has CDR1 FNHDT and CDR2 SITEND (reference sequence). Partial CDR3 DNA: TGTGCCAGCAGTATGGGGCGAGACTCCGACTACACC. Protein: CASSMGRDSDYT. The full CDR3 is CASSMGRDSDYTF.

Points on this clone: The gene names here belong to mouse. The CDR3 extends 1 residue past the end of the read, so its final part is completed from the germline J gene. The chain employs TRBV13-1 and TRBJ2-2, with 7 bases aligning to TRBD2. V lost 0 bases to trimming and J lost 3 bases; unmatched junction nucleotides: 5. The CDR3 contains 16 residues. The germline V gene encodes CDR1 NSHNY and CDR2 SYGAGN. Partial CDR3 DNA: TGTGCCAGCAGTGATGGGTGGGGGGTAGACACCGGGCAGCTCTAC. Its translation: CASSDGWGVDTGQLY. The entire CDR3 reads CASSDGWGVDTGQLYF.

As to this clone: Genes and germline come from the mouse. The read halts 1 residue ahead of the CDR3 end, with the missing end drawn from the germline J gene. V is TRBV3 and J is TRBJ2-5; 11 bases fit TRBD2. The CDR3 contains 14 residues. V was clipped by 5 bases and J by 2 bases; unmatched bases: 0. The germline V gene encodes CDR1 SNHLY and CDR2 FYNGKV (reference sequence). The sequenced CDR3 bases are TGTGCCAGCAGCACTGGGGGGGCCCAAGACACCCAGTAC. Its protein product is CASSTGGAQDTQY. Given in full, the CDR3 is CASSTGGAQDTQYF. Combining the CDR3 with reference TRBV3 and TRBJ2-5 gives the whole variable domain GPKVLQIPSHQIIDMGQMVTLNCDPVSNHLYFYWYKQILGQQMEFLVNFYNGKVMEKSKLFKDQFSVERPDGSYFTLKIQPTALEDSAVYFCASSTGGAQDTQYFGPGTRLLVL.

Of note for this clone: Gene names and germline refer to mouse. The read falls 1 residue short of the CDR3 end, and the missing part is taken from the germline J gene. Other DNA sequences of this sample code for an identical CDR3. The chain is built from TRBV3 and TRBJ2-7; no definite D call. V was clipped by 0 bases and J by 4 bases, with 4 bases between them. CDR3 length: 12 residues. The V gene's germline CDR1 is SNHLY and CDR2 FYNGKV (reference sequence). CDR3 sequence reads: CASSLAGYEQYF. Partial CDR3 DNA: TGTGCCAGCAGCTTAGCTGGTTATGAACAGTAC.

In regard to this clone: Mouse gene names apply. The read stops 1 residue short of the end of the CDR3; the missing end is completed from the germline J gene. V gene TRBV31 combines with J gene TRBJ2-1, with TRBD1 as a possible D gene (6 bases). The germline V gene encodes CDR1 GKSSPN and CDR2 SITVG. The CDR3 sequence is 13 residues long. Trimming removed 2 bases from V and 3 bases from J, with 8 bases in between. The CDR3 spells CAWSTGSYAEQFF. The CDR3 DNA, read in part, is TGTGCCTGGAGTACAGGGAGCTATGCTGAGCAGTTC.

As for this clone: Gene and germline names: mouse. The read ends 1 residue before the CDR3 terminus; that terminus is restored from the germline J gene. The sample contains more than one DNA sequence encoding this CDR3. The chain employs TRBV13-2 and TRBJ2-7, with D perhaps matching TRBD2 (6 bases). The V end lost 2 bases, the J end lost 0 bases, and 9 bases lay between the germline ends. CDR1 and CDR2 from the germline V gene are NNHNN and SYGAGS (reference sequence). CDR3 length: 14 amino acids. Incomplete CDR3 DNA: TGTGCCAGCGGTGACTGGGGAAGCTCCTATGAACAGTAC. Its translation is CASGDWGSSYEQY. The full CDR3 protein is CASGDWGSSYEQYF.

About this clone: The genes and germline here are from mouse. The sequenced fragment ends 1 residue before the CDR3 boundary, so the rest is inferred from the germline J gene. The chain links TRBV1 to TRBJ2-5; possible D gene TRBD1, 5 bases. The germline CDR1 and CDR2 sequences are NSQYPW and LRSPGD (reference sequence). This CDR3 is 14 amino acids long. Trimming stripped 3 bases from V and 4 bases from J, with 11 bases between. CDR3 bases read: TGCACCTGCAGTGCGGGGAGAGGGGAAGACACCCAGTAC. This codes for CTCSAGRGEDTQY. In full, the CDR3 reads CTCSAGRGEDTQYF.

This clone has a handful of counts. Mouse gene names apply. The missing CDR3 end, 1 residue past where the read stops, is filled in from the germline J gene. The chain employs TRBV2 and TRBJ2-7; 9 bases are shared with TRBD2. Per the germline V gene, CDR1 is LGHNA and CDR2 is YSYQKL. The CDR3 contains 14 residues. The J segment lost 3 bases and the V segment lost 3 bases, leaving 3 bases of the junction unmatched. The sequenced part of the CDR3 DNA is TGTGCCAGCAGCCACTGGACTGGGGACTATGAACAGTAC. Its protein product is CASSHWTGDYEQY. The CDR3 in full is CASSHWTGDYEQYF.

Worth noting for this clone: Gene names and germline match the mouse. The read ends 1 residue before the CDR3 terminus; that terminus is restored from the germline J gene. The genes are TRBV5 and TRBJ2-4; the D call may be TRBD1 or TRBD2 (5 bases each). Germline-derived CDR1 and CDR2 are LGHNA and YNLKQL (reference sequence). This CDR3 is built from 14 residues. Trimming stripped 4 bases from V and 0 bases from J, with 8 bases between. The CDR3 DNA, read in part, is TGTGCCAGCAGCCCCCGGGGGAGTCAAAACACCTTGTAC. The encoded protein is CASSPRGSQNTLY. Given in full, the CDR3 is CASSPRGSQNTLYF.

Turning to this clone: Gene names are the mouse ones. The sequence runs out 1 residue before the end of the CDR3; the remainder is reconstructed from the germline J gene. The rearrangement joins TRBV19 to TRBJ2-5; 13 bases map to TRBD2. This CDR3 contains 15 residues. Germline values: CDR1 FNHDT, CDR2 SITEND (reference sequence). The junction had 1 base not matched to a gene; V was cut back by 5 bases and J by 1 base. CDR3 DNA (partial): TGTGCCAGCAGGGACTGGGGGGGCCACCAAGACACCCAGTAC. Translation gives CASRDWGGHQDTQY. The whole CDR3 reads CASRDWGGHQDTQYF.

This clone was seen once. The gene names here belong to mouse. The read is 1 residue too short to cover the CDR3 end, so that end is filled in from the germline J gene. The identical CDR3 is also encoded by other nucleotide sequences in the sample. This chain links TRBV19 with TRBJ2-1, with D tentatively TRBD2 (5 bases). Per the germline V gene, CDR1 is FNHDT and CDR2 is SITEND (reference sequence). This CDR3 has 13 residues. V shed 1 base and J shed 3 bases, with 5 bases lying between them. CDR3 region: CASSILGYAEQFF. The CDR3 bases that were read are TGTGCCAGCAGTATACTGGGCTATGCTGAGCAGTTC.

Worth noting for this clone: Gene names and germline match the mouse. The read finishes 1 residue shy of the CDR3 end, and the germline J gene is used to complete it. The chain combines TRBV4 with TRBJ2-5, with a weak D call TRBD2 (7 bases). Germline V gives CDR1 LGHDT, CDR2 YNNKQL (reference sequence). The CDR3 is made up of 14 amino acids. The V gene lost 3 bases and the J gene lost 8 bases, with 15 bases spanning the gap. The sequenced CDR3 bases are TGTGCCAGCAGCTACACTGGGGAGGGGGGCACCCAGTAC. Protein sequence: CASSYTGEGGTQY. The whole CDR3 is CASSYTGEGGTQYF.

Concerning this clone: Gene and germline names: mouse. The CDR3 end is not reached by the read, which stops 1 residue before it; the germline J gene fills it in. This rearrangement joins TRBV12-2 to TRBJ2-4; 8 nucleotides match TRBD2. Germline V CDR1 and CDR2: SGHLS, HYDKME. V lost 4 bases and J lost 2; bases outside the gene matches: 4. The CDR3 is 14 residues long. The part of the CDR3 DNA that was read is TGTGCCAGCTCCCCGACTGGGGTTCAAAACACCTTGTAC. Its protein product is CASSPTGVQNTLY. The entire CDR3 is CASSPTGVQNTLYF. The variable domain in full, with the rest retrieved from reference TRBV12-2 and TRBJ2-4, is NSGVVQSPRYIIKGKGERSILKCIPISGHLSVAWYQQTQGQELKFFIQHYDKMERDKGNLPSRFSVQQFDDYHSEMNMSALELEDSAVYFCASSPTGVQNTLYFGAGTRLSVL.

In regard to this clone: The gene names given are mouse names. The CDR3 goes on 1 residue after the read ends, and that part is filled in from the germline J gene. The J gene is TRBJ2-3, the V gene TRBV13-1; 9 bases are a match to TRBD2. The V and J ends lost 5 bases and 2 bases, in that order; junction bases with no gene match: 3. The germline CDR1 and CDR2 sequences are NSHNY and SYGAGN. CDR3 length: 14 amino acids. The sequenced CDR3 bases are TGTGCCAGCAGAGGACTGGGGTATGCAGAAACGCTGTAT. It specifies CASRGLGYAETLY. In full, the CDR3 reads CASRGLGYAETLYF.